This TCR beta chain is from a study of cytomegalovirus exposure and HLA in healthy donors (dated by TCRdb to 2016 to 2017). About the investigation overall: In an earlier analysis of roughly 500 of the donors, around 290 Gb of sequence data and approximately 100 million unique TCR beta sequences from about 190 million T cells were reported. About 280 gigabases of sequencing data and tens of millions of unique TCR sequences made up an early release that covered under 750 HLA-typed donors. The genetic ancestry cluster associated with self-reported Caucasian donors included 81% of the roughly 360 genotyped donors. The study aimed to test whether signatures of past pathogen exposure could be identified by cataloging public T cell receptors. Using immunosequencing, the study profiled T cell repertoires from 666 subjects and related those repertoires to cytomegalovirus serostatus. Besides the first cohort of approximately 710 subjects, a separate validation cohort made up of 120 different subjects was used. To predict cytomegalovirus infection status, the study combined high-throughput TCR immunosequencing, statistical association of individual TCRs with disease status, and machine learning. In a later analysis, previously published TCR beta repertoires from several hundred donors were re-analyzed and high-resolution HLA genotyping was added so that TCR occurrence patterns could be studied. In the later analysis, no new phenotypic data were used to find candidate immune exposures; instead, reliance was placed on TCR beta sequences and their occurrence across donors. In an earlier analysis of roughly 580 of the donors, high-throughput TCR beta sequencing was used to judge whether each TCR beta V gene segment behaved as functional or pseudogenic. Donor age, sex, ethnicity and CMV serostatus were compiled together with the repertoire data. A later genetic analysis used genome-wide SNP genotypes for about 65% of the roughly 700 donors, treating that subset as a discovery cohort. All discovery cohort repertoires had been generated using a single sequencing platform. Class I and class II HLA loci were covered by the typing at four-digit resolution. The number of donors typed differed by locus, with roughly 620-630 for A, B, C, DRB1 and DQB1, around 520 for DQA1, some 570 for DPA1, and under 490 for DPB1. Five DR-DQ haplotypes were handled as single units for association and clustering, since linkage in the cohort was strong. Among roughly 400 genotyped donors of the cohort, an average of approximately 240,000 unique TCR beta nucleotide sequences was sequenced per donor, of which about 20% were non-productive.

Details on this clone: Its recognized antigen is unknown. Base-call qualities are not available, and no considerably larger clone is one nucleotide away.

The paper as a whole reports these results and caveats: The study listed approximately 150 TCR beta chains as associated with cytomegalovirus. Most CMV-associated TCR beta chains appeared to be HLA-restricted in a later analysis, and the HLA associations seemed to be driven largely by CMV exposure. Because the 87-base-pair reads could not distinguish some IMGT-functional V segments, including TRBV6-2 and TRBV6-3, those segments were excluded. The authors suggested that the approach could potentially be extended to other disease states and immunological phenotypes. In vitro tests confirmed that three of the cytomegalovirus-associated TCR beta chains recognize cytomegalovirus antigens. Linkage disequilibrium might explain the correlated functional status among segregating V segments, but an unknown experimental factor could not be excluded. The earlier analysis of about 600 of the donors excluded 15 to 20 rarely observed V segments, including chromosome 9 orphons, because counts were too low. The classifier was reported to diagnose cytomegalovirus status with high specificity and sensitivity in both the original cohort and the validation cohort. Broadly in line with IMGT annotations, most TCR beta V segments showed up in productive rearrangements about 90% or about 30% of the time in an earlier analysis of roughly 590 of the donors. A further reported finding was that TCR beta sequences accurately predicted the HLA-A and HLA-B alleles for most subjects in the first cohort. In a later analysis, several top co-occurrence clusters were reported to appear linked to parvovirus B19, influenza, CMV and Epstein-Barr virus. For the cohort, immune exposure information was limited to CMV serostatus. In a later analysis, around 17,000 TCR beta sequences were associated with specific HLA alleles at a false discovery rate of 0.05. Most TCR sequences were seen in very few donors, while some public TCRs were found in many individuals. The cohort was sequenced for TCR beta chains only, and without alpha or paired-chain data the features that could be detected were limited. Compared with equally common non-associated chains, HLA-associated TCR beta chains in a later analysis were more clonally expanded and had lower generation probabilities. Compared with the 666-donor mean, donors in an Asian-associated ancestry cluster had fewer N-insertions in productive TCRs, according to a later genetic analysis. An association between a missense DCLRE1C variant and V-gene and J-gene trimming of TCR beta chains was found in a later genetic analysis and replicated in an independent cohort. The sequencing pipeline was judged likely to have produced a cluster of highly shared sequence variants as a technical artifact. In a later analysis, the rate of TCR association differed among HLA loci, with DRB1 alleles having the most associated TCRs and HLA-C alleles having the fewest. Presence/absence analyses assumed roughly uniform sequencing depth across donors, an assumption that may not hold. Strong co-occurrence of HLA alleles, especially DR and DQ, made assigning TCR associations to individual alleles difficult. HLA typing was unavailable for some donors at each locus, so association tests used only the typed subset.

In total, approximately 610 healthy bone marrow donors made up the cohort. Cohort members were all nominally healthy when sampled, although unrecorded immune exposures were likely present. The donor tested CMV seronegative and was one of the 352 seronegative cohort members. Each donor provided a peripheral blood sample, and peripheral blood mononuclear cells were used for TCR beta sequencing. The Qiagen DNeasy Blood Extraction Kit was used to extract genomic DNA from the blood cell samples. Library method: the immunoSEQ multiplex PCR assay. For the multiplex PCR, a mixture combining 60 forward primers for TCR Vbeta segments and 13 reverse primers for TCR Jbeta segments was used. Amplification of the CDR3 region of rearranged TCR beta genes was performed with a multiplex PCR assay on genomic DNA. The amplified TCR beta libraries were sequenced on the Illumina HiSeq System as 87-base-pair reads. The paper's data handling went like this. A later analysis tallied roughly 78 million unique TCR beta chains across the 700 or so repertoires, and about 10 million of those chains were shared by two or more donors. A nearest-neighbor algorithm error-corrected the raw reads and collapsed the reads into unique sequences, merging closely related sequences to remove PCR and sequencing errors. To assign V, D and J gene segments, CDR3 sequences were aligned to IMGT reference sequences. For a sequence to be retained, a match of at least six nucleotides to both a V gene segment and a J gene segment was required. Rearrangements were called productive when the CDR3 lacked stop codons and stayed in frame with V and J; all others were non-productive. CDR3 was defined by IMGT convention, running from the second conserved V-encoded cysteine to the conserved J-encoded phenylalanine. In an earlier analysis of more than 550 of the donors, sequences lacking an unambiguous match to a single V gene segment were excluded. In an earlier analysis of about 590 of the donors, a V segment was called functional when productive rearrangements were above 56.7%, and segregating when the standard deviation between donors exceeded 5%. A statistical classification framework was built for diagnosing cytomegalovirus status from the catalog of TCR beta chain sequences. V and J gene assignment, in a later analysis, came from comparing TCR nucleotide sequences with IMGT/GENE-DB human TR gene sequences. The TCRdist pipeline was used in a later analysis to assign CDR3 sequences and most-parsimonious VDJ recombination scenarios. In a later analysis, each TCR beta chain was defined by its CDR3 amino acid sequence together with its V-gene family, and reads without a unique V-gene family were excluded. As a way to deal with suspected cross-contamination and a sequencing artifact, a later analysis dropped 450 to 700 nucleotide sequences that were highly shared and had low generation probability. A later analysis calculated a clonal expansion index for each public chain from normalized within-repertoire ranks of inferred template counts. A later analysis computed generation probabilities with a VDJ recombination model fitted to out-of-frame rearrangements, and checked the results against IGoR. In a later analysis, hypergeometric tests were used to score TCR-TCR, TCR-HLA and TCR-CMV co-occurrence, with a repertoire-size bias correction applied to TCR pairs. In a later analysis, false discovery rates were estimated by permuting HLA or CMV assignments 20 times. In a later analysis, co-occurring TCRs were grouped with DBSCAN, and TCRdist sequence similarity was added when clustering was performed within HLA-allele-positive subsets. Co-occurrence clustering excluded repertoires with fewer than 30,000 or more than 120,000 public chains, plus five with anomalous nucleotide sharing. Imported from immuneACCESS, the table was reduced by TCRdb to in-frame sequences with V and J called. These copies leave out some clones; in studies compared against another copy, an unresolved V gene accounts for under half, and the cause of the remainder is not known. The DNA was the basis for D and trimming; V, J and clone size are from that table. The sample has about 130,000 clones on record, 75% to 85% of them singletons. The top ten hold approximately 2.6% of the sample.

The CDR1 and CDR2 encoded by the germline V gene are SGHRS and YFSETQ. The CDR3 holds 17 amino acids from the cysteine to the phenylalanine. Only the CDR3 DNA is retained, 51 bases long and in frame from the first base. This TCR was recovered from a man in his fifties in good health and CMV-seronegative. The material sequenced was PBMCs. In this chain, TRBV5-1 is recombined with TRBJ2-5; the central 7 bases match TRBD2. The J call is uncertain, as TRBJ2-7 better fits the DNA end. The CDR3 loop reads CASSLELGGGTLYEQYF. The DNA sequence reads TGCGCCAGCAGCTTGGAGCTCGGCGGGGGAACCTTATACGAGCAGTACTTC.